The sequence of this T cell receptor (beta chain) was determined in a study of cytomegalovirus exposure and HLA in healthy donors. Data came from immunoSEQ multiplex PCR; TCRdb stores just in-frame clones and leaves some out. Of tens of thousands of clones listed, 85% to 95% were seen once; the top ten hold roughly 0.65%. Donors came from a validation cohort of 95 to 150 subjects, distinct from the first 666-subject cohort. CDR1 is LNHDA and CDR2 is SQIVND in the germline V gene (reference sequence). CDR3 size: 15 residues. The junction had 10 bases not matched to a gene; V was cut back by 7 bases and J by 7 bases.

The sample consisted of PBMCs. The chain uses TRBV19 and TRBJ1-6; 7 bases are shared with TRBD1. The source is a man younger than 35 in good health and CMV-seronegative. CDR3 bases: TGTGCCAGTACCGTTATAGGGGGCGCGAATTCACCCCTCCACTTT. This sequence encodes CASTVIGGANSPLHF.